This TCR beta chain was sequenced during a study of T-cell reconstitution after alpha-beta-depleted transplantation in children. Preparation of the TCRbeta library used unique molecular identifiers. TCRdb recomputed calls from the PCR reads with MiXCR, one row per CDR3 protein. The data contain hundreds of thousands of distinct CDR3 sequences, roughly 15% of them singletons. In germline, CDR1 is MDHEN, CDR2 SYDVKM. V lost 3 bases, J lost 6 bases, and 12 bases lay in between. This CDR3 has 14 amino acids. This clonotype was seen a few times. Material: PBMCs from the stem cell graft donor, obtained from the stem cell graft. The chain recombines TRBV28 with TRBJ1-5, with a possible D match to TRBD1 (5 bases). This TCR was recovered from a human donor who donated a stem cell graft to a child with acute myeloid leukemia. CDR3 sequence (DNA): TGTGCCAGCAGTTTTTCAGGGTGGAGTCAGCCCCAGCATTTT. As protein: CASSFSGWSQPQHF.